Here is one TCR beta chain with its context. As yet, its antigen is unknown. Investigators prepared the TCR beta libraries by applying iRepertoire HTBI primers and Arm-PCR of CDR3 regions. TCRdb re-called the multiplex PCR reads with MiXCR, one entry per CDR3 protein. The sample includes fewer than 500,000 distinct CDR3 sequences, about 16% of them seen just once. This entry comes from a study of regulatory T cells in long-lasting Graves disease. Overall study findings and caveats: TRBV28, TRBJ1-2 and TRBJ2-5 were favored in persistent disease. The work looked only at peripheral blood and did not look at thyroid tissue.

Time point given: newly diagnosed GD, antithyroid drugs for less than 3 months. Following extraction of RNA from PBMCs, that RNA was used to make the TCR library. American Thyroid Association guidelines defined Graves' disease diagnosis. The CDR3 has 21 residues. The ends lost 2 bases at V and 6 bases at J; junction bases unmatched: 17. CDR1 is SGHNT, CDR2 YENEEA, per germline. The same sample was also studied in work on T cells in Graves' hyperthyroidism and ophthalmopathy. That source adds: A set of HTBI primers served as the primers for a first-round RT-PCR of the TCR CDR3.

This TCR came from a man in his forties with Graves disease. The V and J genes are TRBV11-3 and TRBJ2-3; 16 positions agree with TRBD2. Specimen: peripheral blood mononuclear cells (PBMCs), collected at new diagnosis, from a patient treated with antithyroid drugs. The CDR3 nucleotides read TGTGCCAGCAGCTTACGGACCGGGACTAGCGGGAGGGCCGAATTATACGATACGCAGTATTTT. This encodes CASSLRTGTSGRAELYDTQYF.